This T cell receptor beta chain comes out of a study of regulatory T cells in long-lasting Graves disease. Study summary: The antithyroid drugs taken by newly diagnosed Graves' patients had been used for under 3 months. Study-level findings and limits: The sample size was small, and this may have reduced accuracy. Persistent disease was associated with favored TRBV28 usage and with favored use of TRBJ1-2 and TRBJ2-5.

V gave up 3 bases and J gave up 13 bases, with 12 bases separating them. This CDR3 comprises 12 residues. Documented time point: newly diagnosed GD, antithyroid drugs for less than 3 months. Preparation of the TCR library used RNA extracted from PBMCs. This clonotype was seen ten or more times. Its target is not known. Arm-PCR of CDR3 regions and iRepertoire HTBI primers were used to build TCR beta libraries. TCRdb used MiXCR to reprocess the multiplex PCR reads, holding one entry per CDR3 protein. The sample has 450,000 to 600,000 distinct CDR3 sequences; roughly 13% are singletons. The sample was also reused in another study, on T cells in Graves' hyperthyroidism and ophthalmopathy.

Sequenced here: peripheral blood mononuclear cells (PBMCs), sampled at new diagnosis, from a patient treated with antithyroid drugs. This receptor was taken from a man younger than 45 with Graves disease. The chain combines TRBV12-3 or TRBV12-4 with TRBJ1-4; D remains unclear. CDR3 region: CASSFRPVGLFF. CDR3 nucleotide sequence: TGTGCCAGCAGTTTCCGACCCGTGGGACTGTTTTTT.